One sample yielded the 32 T cell receptor beta chains listed below, sequenced in a study of T-cell reconstitution after alpha-beta-depleted transplantation in children. Preparation of the TCRbeta library was carried out with unique molecular identifiers. TCRdb fed the PCR reads into MiXCR, producing one record per CDR3 protein. The table includes approximately 210,000 distinct CDR3 sequences, just over 14% detected once. Source: PBMCs from the stem cell graft donor, taken from the stem cell graft. Receptors originate from a human donor who donated a stem cell graft to a child with acute lymphoblastic leukemia.

The rearrangement joins TRBV12-3 or TRBV12-4 to TRBJ2-1; 11 nucleotides match TRBD2. This CDR3 is built from 16 residues. V lost 5 bases to trimming and J lost 4 bases; unmatched junction nucleotides: 7. The CDR3 is CASSLSGRAGYNEQFF. CDR3 nucleotide sequence: TGTGCCAGCAGTCTTAGCGGGAGGGCCGGTTACAATGAGCAGTTCTTC.

This clonotype came up many times. V usage is TRBV29-1 and J usage is TRBJ2-1; 7 bases are a match to TRBD2. V shed 1 base, J shed 4 bases, and the junction held 7 bases outside the gene matches. The CDR3 is 15 amino acids. The germline CDR1 and CDR2 sequences are SQVTM and ANQGSEA. As DNA, the CDR3 is TGCAGCGTTGAAGTACGCGGGGGACTATACAATGAGCAGTTCTTC. Translating gives CSVEVRGGLYNEQFF.

This chain links TRBV29-1 with TRBJ2-7; 13 positions match TRBD2. The germline V gene has CDR1 SQVTM and CDR2 ANQGSEA. The CDR3 covers 15 residues. Trimming cost V 3 bases and J 6 bases; bases outside gene matches: 8. The CDR3 coding sequence is TGCAGCGTTGATGGGACTAGCGGGAACCAGGGCGAGCAGTACTTC. Amino acids: CSVDGTSGNQGEQYF.

This clonotype was detected a few times. This chain joins TRBV5-5 and TRBJ2-5, with 9 bases lining up with TRBD1. This CDR3 contains 17 residues. Germline assignment: CDR1 SGHKS and CDR2 YYEKEE (reference sequence). J gave up 4 bases and V 0 bases, and 10 bases lay outside the gene matches. CDR3 amino acids: CASSLARGQGPGETQYF. The CDR3 DNA follows: TGTGCCAGCAGCTTGGCCCGCGGACAGGGGCCGGGAGAGACCCAGTACTTC.

This clonotype was counted many times. CDR3 bases: TGCGCCAGCAGCTTGGACAGGGCGGGCGGGGAGCTGTTTTTT. Translation gives CASSLDRAGGELFF. The rearrangement links TRBV5-1 to TRBJ2-2; a possible D gene is TRBD1 (6 bases). Trimming stripped 0 bases from V and 7 bases from J, with 10 bases between. The CDR3 is 14 amino acids. Per germline, CDR1 SGHRS and CDR2 YFSETQ.

In its sample, this clonotype was seen many times. This chain joins TRBV20-1 and TRBJ2-1; D is ambiguous. Trimming shortened V by 0 bases and J by 6 bases, and 6 bases separated the two germline ends. CDR1 is DFQATT and CDR2 is SNEGSKA in the germline V gene (reference sequence). There are 12 residues in the CDR3. The CDR3 DNA reads TGCAGTGCTAGAGACCTGATCAATGAGCAGTTCTTC. This sequence encodes CSARDLINEQFF.

This clonotype was recorded only once. This chain connects TRBV5-1 to TRBJ2-3, with D possibly TRBD2 on 5 matching bases. CDR3 size: 15 residues. Between the trimmed V and J ends, which lost 4 bases and 6 bases, there was a span of 18 bases. Germline loops: CDR1 SGHRS, CDR2 YFSETQ. CDR3 DNA sequence: TGCGCCAGCAGCCCCGGATCGGGGATGATGGATACGCAGTATTTT. Its translation: CASSPGSGMMDTQYF.

The CDR3 nucleotides are TGTGCCAGCAGCCCAATTAGTCGGACCGGGACTAGCGGGAGGAGTTACTACGAGCAGTACTTC. Translation gives CASSPISRTGTSGRSYYEQYF. The V call is TRBV11-2, the J call TRBJ2-7; 15 bases fit TRBD2. Germline V lookup: CDR1 SGHAT, CDR2 FQNNGV. Unmatched junction bases numbered 20, after V lost 5 bases and J lost 3 bases. This CDR3 spans 21 amino acids.

This clonotype has ten or more counts. This chain joins TRBV29-1 and TRBJ2-3; D gene unclear. The germline V gene encodes CDR1 SQVTM and CDR2 ANQGSEA. This CDR3 is built from 9 residues. V gave up 4 bases and J gave up 5 bases, with 1 base separating them. The CDR3 nucleotides are TGCAGCGTTGGAGATACGCAGTATTTT. Translated, it gives CSVGDTQYF.

This clonotype appeared many times. The CDR3, as DNA: TGCGCCAGCAGCTTGTTGCAGGGAACCCATGGCTACACCTTC. Its translation is CASSLLQGTHGYTF. This chain connects TRBV5-1 to TRBJ1-2; tentatively, D is TRBD1 (5 bases). This CDR3 is 14 amino acids long. V lost 1 base and J 6 bases, leaving 13 bases between the germline ends. Per germline, CDR1 SGHRS and CDR2 YFSETQ.

This clonotype was found many times. The CDR3 spells CASSLVALNTEAFF. CDR3 nucleotides: TGCGCCAGCAGCTTGGTTGCCTTGAACACTGAAGCTTTCTTT. This chain joins TRBV5-1 and TRBJ1-1; no firm D call. Germline V CDR1 and CDR2: SGHRS, YFSETQ. The V and J ends lost 0 bases and 0 bases respectively, with 6 bases between them. The CDR3 totals 14 residues.

This clonotype was picked up many times. Here the CDR3 DNA reads TGTGCCACCTCACCCGGGACAGCTAACTCTGGAAACACCATATATTTT. Its translation is CATSPGTANSGNTIYF. The V call is TRBV12-3 or TRBV12-4, the J call TRBJ1-3; 7 nucleotides line up with TRBD1. V shed 10 bases, J shed 0 bases, and the junction held 12 bases outside the gene matches. The CDR3 is 16 amino acids.

This clonotype came up many times. This chain connects TRBV5-1 to TRBJ2-1, with 7 bases matching TRBD2. Trimming cost V 1 base and J 5 bases; bases outside gene matches: 6. The CDR3 extends over 15 amino acids. Germline CDR1 SGHRS, CDR2 YFSETQ. CDR3 sequence: CASSLQPSGDNEQFF. The CDR3 DNA reads as TGCGCCAGCAGCTTGCAACCAAGCGGGGACAATGAGCAGTTCTTC. The full variable domain, rest sourced from reference TRBV5-1 and TRBJ2-1, is KAGVTQTPRYLIKTRGQQVTLSCSPISGHRSVSWYQQTPGQGLQFLFEYFSETQRNKGNFPGRFSGRQFSNSRSEMNVSTLELGDSALYLCASSLQPSGDNEQFFGPGTRLTVL.

This clonotype was seen repeatedly, ten times or more. The chain is built from TRBV20-1 and TRBJ2-3; a weak D match, TRBD2 (6 bases). CDR1 and CDR2 from the germline V gene are DFQATT and SNEGSKA (reference sequence). This CDR3 region has 14 residues. V shed 3 bases and J shed 6 bases, with 16 bases lying between them. CDR3 sequence reads: CSASAPGLEDTQYF. Here the CDR3 DNA reads TGCAGTGCTAGTGCCCCGGGACTTGAGGATACGCAGTATTTT.

This clonotype was observed at least ten times. The chain has TRBV12-3 or TRBV12-4 and TRBJ1-5; D might be TRBD1 (5 bases). The V gene lost 4 bases and the J gene lost 0 bases, with 10 bases spanning the gap. The CDR3 contains 15 residues. The CDR3 sequence: CASSWDGRSNQPQHF. The CDR3 DNA reads as TGTGCCAGCAGTTGGGACGGCCGTAGCAATCAGCCCCAGCATTTT.

This clonotype was observed many times. This chain connects TRBV20-1 to TRBJ1-1; D is unclear. This CDR3 has 12 residues. Trimming shortened V by 2 bases and J by 2 bases, and 6 bases separated the two germline ends. Germline assignment: CDR1 DFQATT and CDR2 SNEGSKA (reference sequence). The CDR3 DNA sequence: TGCAGTGCTAGATCGGGAAACACTGAAGCTTTCTTT. Its translation: CSARSGNTEAFF.

The chain carries TRBV7-9 and TRBJ1-2; a possible D gene is TRBD1 (5 bases). In germline, CDR1 is SEHNR, CDR2 FQNEAQ (reference sequence). This CDR3 comprises 16 residues. Between the trimmed V and J ends, which lost 5 bases and 4 bases, there was a span of 20 bases. CDR3 in amino acids: CASSPDGGEGVYGYTF. Here the CDR3 DNA reads TGTGCCAGCAGCCCCGACGGAGGGGAGGGCGTCTATGGCTACACCTTC.

This clonotype was counted at least ten times. A read error may account for a junction end that differs from germline. The gene calls are TRBV12-3 or TRBV12-4 and TRBJ2-2; D is possibly TRBD2 (6 bases). The CDR3 spans 14 residues. DNA for the CDR3: TGTGCCAGCACGGAGGGTACGAAGACCGGGGAGCTGTTTTTT. This translates into CASTEGTKTGELFF.

This clonotype was detected a few times. The genes are TRBV5-1 and TRBJ2-6, with D unresolved. The CDR3 is 15 residues long. V dropped 6 bases and J dropped 0 bases, with 10 bases sitting between them. CDR1 SGHRS and CDR2 YFSETQ come from the germline V gene. The CDR3 region is CASNGRTSGANVLTF. DNA of the CDR3: TGCGCCAGCAACGGACGGACCTCTGGGGCCAACGTCCTGACTTTC.

In its sample, this clonotype was seen many times. The chain employs TRBV5-1 and TRBJ1-2; no clear D. The V and J ends lost 1 base and 4 bases respectively, with 23 bases between them. The V gene's germline CDR1 is SGHRS and CDR2 YFSETQ. The CDR3 has 18 amino acids. CDR3 bases: TGCGCCAGCAGCTTGAATCCACAGCGGGGTGGGGTGTCCTATGGCTACACCTTC. Its translation: CASSLNPQRGGVSYGYTF.

This clonotype was observed many times. This chain uses TRBV5-4 with TRBJ2-1; D is perhaps TRBD2 (6 bases). V was shortened by 0 bases and J by 8 bases, with 9 bases between the two germline ends. CDR1 and CDR2 (germline): SGHNT, YYREEE (reference sequence). CDR3 size: 13 residues. CDR3 region: CASSLGLVDEQFF. CDR3 nucleotide sequence: TGTGCCAGCAGCTTGGGACTAGTAGATGAGCAGTTCTTC.

A few counts support this clonotype. The chain recombines TRBV29-1 with TRBJ2-7; 11 bases match TRBD2. CDR3 size: 15 residues. After removal of 5 bases from V and 4 bases from J, the junction contained 10 bases not matched to a gene. Germline-derived CDR1 and CDR2 are SQVTM and ANQGSEA. This chain's CDR3 is CSVLKLAGAFYEQYF. DNA for the CDR3: TGCAGCGTTCTCAAACTAGCGGGAGCTTTTTACGAGCAGTACTTC.

About this clonotype: A read error is possible here, since a much larger clone lies one base away. The chain carries TRBV10-3 and TRBJ2-7; D uncertain. Trimming stripped 2 bases from V and 3 bases from J, with 2 bases between. The CDR3 extends over 11 amino acids. The germline V gene has CDR1 ENHRY and CDR2 SYGVKD. The CDR3 spells CAISERYEQYF. The DNA of the CDR3 is TGTGCCATCAGTGAGCGCTACGAGCAGTACTTC.

This clonotype was seen repeatedly, ten times or more. The chain carries TRBV15 and TRBJ2-7, with 11 bases lining up with TRBD2. Germline assignment: CDR1 LNHNV and CDR2 YYDKDF (reference sequence). This CDR3 has 16 residues. V gave up 8 bases and J gave up 3 bases; unmatched junction bases: 12. CDR3 amino acids: CATRQGGLAAVYEQYF. CDR3 bases: TGTGCCACCCGACAGGGGGGACTAGCGGCGGTCTACGAGCAGTACTTC.

This clonotype was detected ten times or more. V and J are TRBV6-1 and TRBJ1-1; TRBD1 matches 8 bases. The CDR3 spans 17 residues. With 5 bases clipped from V and 0 bases from J, the junction kept 11 bases outside the gene matches. The germline gives CDR1 MNHNS, CDR2 SASEGT. The CDR3 region has the DNA TGTGCCAGCAGTCCAGACAGGGGACGATTCATGAACACTGAAGCTTTCTTT. Protein sequence: CASSPDRGRFMNTEAFF.

This clonotype was detected many times. The chain is built from TRBV29-1 and TRBJ1-2; D unresolved. Looked up from germline, CDR1 is SQVTM and CDR2 is ANQGSEA. The CDR3 is 11 residues long. V lost 4 bases to trimming and J lost 6 bases, with 9 bases between them. DNA of the CDR3: TGCAGCGTTGGCCACGGAGATGGCTACACCTTC. Translated: CSVGHGDGYTF.

This clonotype was found once. This clone may be a read error of a much larger clone one base away. The chain couples TRBV5-1 to TRBJ1-6, with D maybe TRBD1 (6 bases). Germline loops: CDR1 SGHRS, CDR2 YFSETQ. The CDR3 spans 15 residues. V was cut by 3 bases and J by 5 bases, with 12 bases left in between. The DNA of the CDR3 is TGCGCCAGCAGCTACGTACAGGGCGATAATTCACCCCTCCACTTT. This sequence encodes CASSYVQGDNSPLHF.

This clonotype came up many times. The V gene is TRBV5-1, the J gene TRBJ2-1; tentatively, D is TRBD2 (6 bases). The CDR3 contains 19 residues. V lost 0 bases and J lost 0, with 19 bases in between. Per the germline V gene, CDR1 is SGHRS and CDR2 is YFSETQ. The CDR3: CASSLDGGAGSISYNEQFF. The CDR3 DNA reads as TGCGCCAGCAGCTTGGATGGAGGGGCCGGGTCCATCTCCTACAATGAGCAGTTCTTC.

This clonotype has ten or more counts. This chain connects TRBV12-3 or TRBV12-4 to TRBJ1-2; D uncertain. There are 13 residues in the CDR3. Trimming stripped 8 bases from V and 5 bases from J, with 15 bases between. Written as DNA, the CDR3 is TGTGCCAGCCTGGCAGCAGAAGATTATGGCTACACCTTC. It translates to CASLAAEDYGYTF.

V usage is TRBV20-1 and J usage is TRBJ2-3; D is possibly TRBD2 (5 bases). The CDR3 is 11 residues long. Looked up from germline, CDR1 is DFQATT and CDR2 is SNEGSKA (reference sequence). The CDR3: CRLGNTDTQYF. In DNA, the CDR3 is TGCAGACTAGGGAACACAGATACGCAGTATTTT.

In regard to this clonotype: A much larger clonotype is one base distant, so this may be a read error. The rearrangement links TRBV12-3 or TRBV12-4 to TRBJ2-3; 12 bases match TRBD2. The CDR3 sequence is 19 residues long. The CDR3 coding sequence is TGTGCCTGCAGTCGCCTCCTAGCGGGAGGGCCAGACGGCACAGATACGCAGTATTTT. It is translated as CACSRLLAGGPDGTDTQYF.

The chain employs TRBV10-3 and TRBJ1-1; D is possibly TRBD1 (6 bases). The CDR3 sequence is 15 residues long. Germline values: CDR1 ENHRY, CDR2 SYGVKD. Deletions cut 2 bases from V and 5 bases from J, with 15 bases between. The CDR3 DNA reads TGTGCCATCAGTGAGAGAGACACAGGGTGGACTGAAGCTTTCTTT. Its protein product is CAISERDTGWTEAFF.